These 9 T cell receptor beta chains were sequenced from one sample in a study of OX40 agonist ivuxolimab in advanced cancers. Data came from immunoSEQ multiplex PCR; TCRdb stores just in-frame clones and leaves some out. The repertoire holds over 70,000 clones, with around 86% as singletons. Specimen: CD4+ or CD8+ T cells sorted from blood, collected in a trial of the OX40 agonist ivuxolimab. These receptors were taken from an adult with an advanced solid tumor such as melanoma, head and neck, liver or kidney cancer.

V usage is TRBV5-6 and J usage is TRBJ1-4; TRBD1 is a possible D gene (5 bases). The V end lost 3 bases, the J end lost 7 bases, and 19 bases lay between the germline ends. Germline values: CDR1 SGHDT, CDR2 YYEEEE. The CDR3 length is 16 residues. The CDR3 DNA reads TGTGCCAGCAGCTATCGAGGCGGGGGGTCGGGTGAAAAACTGTTTTTT. Translating gives CASSYRGGGSGEKLFF.

The chain is built from TRBV30 and TRBJ1-6; D ambiguous. V lost 0 bases and J lost 6, with 12 bases in between. Germline loops: CDR1 GTSNPN, CDR2 SVGIG (reference sequence). The CDR3 sequence is 15 residues long. CDR3 coding DNA: TGTGCCTGGAGTGTTGGACTGAGGATTAATTCACCCCTCCACTTT. Its translation: CAWSVGLRINSPLHF.

This rearrangement joins TRBV9 to TRBJ1-4; 10 bases match TRBD1. Germline values: CDR1 SGDLS, CDR2 YYNGEE. This CDR3 is 15 amino acids long. Germline trimming cut 4 bases from V and 7 bases from J; bases unmatched to any gene: 7. CDR3 DNA sequence: TGTGCCAGCAGCCCCCGACAGGGGGCGGGTGAAAAACTGTTTTTT. Its protein product is CASSPRQGAGEKLFF. Looking up the rest from reference TRBV9 and TRBJ1-4 gives the full variable domain: DSGVTQTPKHLITATGQRVTLRCSPRSGDLSVYWYQQSLDQGLQFLIQYYNGEERAKGNILERFSAQQFPDLHSELNLSSLELGDSALYFCASSPRQGAGEKLFFGSGTQLSVL.

The genes are TRBV5-1 and TRBJ2-5, with 10 bases matching TRBD2. Trimming cost V 4 bases and J 2 bases; bases outside gene matches: 14. Germline V gene lookup returns CDR1 SGHRS and CDR2 YFSETQ. The CDR3 consists of 18 residues. CDR3 loop: CASSPGTSAVAQQETQYF. CDR3 in DNA: TGCGCCAGCAGCCCTGGGACTAGCGCAGTTGCCCAACAAGAGACCCAGTACTTC.

The chain links TRBV7-9 to TRBJ2-5, with D uncertain. The CDR3 length is 13 residues. Germline V gene data show CDR1 as SEHNR and CDR2 as FQNEAQ (reference sequence). V lost 3 bases to trimming and J lost 4 bases, with 9 bases between them. As DNA, the CDR3 is TGTGCCAGCAGCTTCGTCGGCGGAGAGACCCAGTACTTC. It yields the protein CASSFVGGETQYF.

The chain recombines TRBV7-9 with TRBJ1-3; D gene uncertain. CDR3 length equals 13 residues. The germline V and J ends were trimmed by 0 bases and 4 bases, with 4 bases remaining between them. The germline V gene encodes CDR1 SEHNR and CDR2 FQNEAQ (reference sequence). The CDR3 here is CASSLAYGNTIYF. The DNA for the CDR3 is TGTGCCAGCAGCTTAGCGTACGGAAACACCATATATTTT.

This clone was observed a single time. This rearrangement joins TRBV10-3 to TRBJ1-2; TRBD1 agrees at 9 bases. The CDR3 is made up of 18 amino acids. Per the germline V gene, CDR1 is ENHRY and CDR2 is SYGVKD. The junction had 17 bases not matched to a gene; V was cut back by 4 bases and J by 5 bases. CDR3 nucleotide sequence: TGTGCCATCAGTGGATCAGGGGGACGACAGGGGGTAGGGTATGGCTACACCTTC. Protein: CAISGSGGRQGVGYGYTF.

The rearrangement links TRBV9 to TRBJ2-5; D is unresolved. The CDR3 sequence is 12 residues long. Germline V gene lookup returns CDR1 SGDLS and CDR2 YYNGEE. Trimming pared 3 bases from V and 5 bases from J, leaving 8 bases between. The CDR3 is CASSGPGETQYF. Written as DNA, the CDR3 is TGTGCCAGCAGCGGTCCCGGGGAGACCCAGTACTTC. Full variable domain (rest looked up from reference TRBV9 and TRBJ2-5): DSGVTQTPKHLITATGQRVTLRCSPRSGDLSVYWYQQSLDQGLQFLIQYYNGEERAKGNILERFSAQQFPDLHSELNLSSLELGDSALYFCASSGPGETQYFGPGTRLLVL.

J is TRBJ2-3 and V is TRBV10-3, with unresolved D. Germline V gene lookup returns CDR1 ENHRY and CDR2 SYGVKD. CDR3 length equals 14 residues. Trimming stripped 2 bases from V and 4 bases from J, with 10 bases between. CDR3 sequence: CAISEVASPDTQYF. Here the CDR3 DNA reads TGTGCCATCAGTGAGGTAGCATCTCCAGATACGCAGTATTTT.